Each of the 11 T cell receptor beta chains below was sequenced from the same sample in a study of shared clonotypes between healthy human individuals. Profiled with immunoSEQ multiplex PCR; TCRdb holds only in-frame clones, not every one. The table lists more than 550,000 clones, less than 95% of them singletons. The material sequenced was memory CD8+ T cells from PBMCs. Subset: CD45RO+ cells pooled with CCR7-negative TemRA cells. These receptors came from a man aged 18 to 29 in good health. Some clones in this sample may be carry-over from other donors' samples.

The chain uses TRBV28 and TRBJ2-3; TRBD2 might be the D (6 bases). Between the trimmed V and J ends, which lost 2 bases and 5 bases, there was a span of 17 bases. CDR1 is MDHEN and CDR2 is SYDVKM in the germline V gene. The CDR3 is 16 residues long. The CDR3 sequence: CASSLPPAREEDTQYF. Written as DNA, the CDR3 is TGTGCCAGCAGTTTACCCCCTGCGCGGGAAGAAGATACGCAGTATTTT. Combining the CDR3 with reference TRBV28 and TRBJ2-3 gives the whole variable domain DVKVTQSSRYLVKRTGEKVFLECVQDMDHENMFWYRQDPGLGLRLIYFSYDVKMKEKGDIPEGYSVSREKKERFSLILESASTNQTSMYLCASSLPPAREEDTQYFGPGTRLTVL.

The chain employs TRBV29-1 and TRBJ1-2; tentative D call: TRBD1 (5 bases). Per the germline V gene, CDR1 is SQVTM and CDR2 is ANQGSEA. V gave up 7 bases and J gave up 1 base, with 10 bases separating them. CDR3 length equals 12 residues. This CDR3 reads CSGRDGNYGYTF. The CDR3 nucleotides are TGCAGCGGTCGGGACGGTAACTATGGCTACACCTTC. The full variable domain, completed using reference TRBV29-1 and TRBJ1-2, is SAVISQKPSRDICQRGTSLTIQCQVDSQVTMMFWYRQQPGQSLTLIATANQGSEATYESGFVIDKFPISRPNLTFSTLTVSNMSPEDSSIYLCSGRDGNYGYTFGSGTRLTVV.

V and J are TRBV10-2 and TRBJ2-3; no clear D. V was shortened by 5 bases and J by 2 bases, with 8 bases between the two germline ends. Germline CDR1 is WSHSY and CDR2 is SAAADI. The CDR3 sequence is 13 residues long. The CDR3 is CASSPGNTDTQYF. CDR3 in DNA: TGCGCCAGCAGTCCAGGAAACACAGATACGCAGTATTTT.

The chain links TRBV27 to TRBJ1-4, with D possibly matching TRBD1 (5 bases). Trimming pared 0 bases from V and 8 bases from J, leaving 7 bases between. CDR3 length: 13 amino acids. Germline V lookup: CDR1 MNHEY, CDR2 SMNVEV (reference sequence). The CDR3 nucleotides read TGTGCCAGCAGTTTATCTTCAGGGGAAAAACTGTTTTTT. Its protein is CASSLSSGEKLFF.

V and J are TRBV7-9 and TRBJ2-7, with 8 bases aligning to TRBD2. The CDR3 consists of 13 residues. V was pared by 5 bases and J by 4 bases, with 4 bases of the junction left unmatched. CDR1 SEHNR and CDR2 FQNEAQ come from the germline V gene (reference sequence). CDR3 loop: CASSTSGGYEQYF. The CDR3 DNA reads TGTGCCAGCAGCACTAGCGGCGGGTACGAGCAGTACTTC. Combining the CDR3 with reference TRBV7-9 and TRBJ2-7 gives the whole variable domain DTGVSQNPRHKITKRGQNVTFRCDPISEHNRLYWYRQTLGQGPEFLTYFQNEAQLEKSRLLSDRFSAERPKGSFSTLEIQRTEQGDSAMYLCASSTSGGYEQYFGPGTRLTVT.

The V call is TRBV14, the J call TRBJ1-2; 7 bases match TRBD1. The CDR3 runs 13 residues. The V and J ends lost 3 bases and 5 bases, in that order; junction bases with no gene match: 3. The V gene's germline CDR1 is SGHDN and CDR2 FVKESK. The CDR3 coding sequence is TGTGCCAGCAGCCACAGGGGGATTTATGGCTACACCTTC. As protein: CASSHRGIYGYTF. The variable domain in full, with the rest retrieved from reference TRBV14 and TRBJ1-2, is EAGVTQFPSHSVIEKGQTVTLRCDPISGHDNLYWYRRVMGKEIKFLLHFVKESKQDESGMPNNRFLAERTGGTYSTLKVQPAELEDSGVYFCASSHRGIYGYTFGSGTRLTVV.

In its sample, this clone was seen a few times. The V and J genes are TRBV19 and TRBJ1-1; D is unresolved. V was pared by 7 bases and J by 1 base, with 13 bases between. Germline loops: CDR1 LNHDA, CDR2 SQIVND (reference sequence). The CDR3 runs to 14 residues. In DNA, the CDR3 is TGTGCCAGTACGTTCCACTCAGCGAACACTGAAGCTTTCTTT. This codes for CASTFHSANTEAFF.

The CDR3 loop is CASSQERGGLYEQYF. DNA of the CDR3: TGTGCCAGCAGCCAAGAGAGAGGCGGCCTCTACGAGCAGTACTTC. The chain couples TRBV4-2 to TRBJ2-7; D remains ambiguous. V lost 0 bases to trimming and J lost 3 bases, with 12 bases between them. This CDR3 has 15 amino acids. Germline V gives CDR1 LGHNA, CDR2 YNFKEQ.

V usage is TRBV4-1 and J usage is TRBJ2-5, with D unclear. The closer fit of TRBJ2-7 to the DNA end suggests the J call may be wrong. Looked up from germline, CDR1 is MGHRA and CDR2 is YSYEKL. CDR3 length: 13 amino acids. The CDR3 reads CASSQDSIYEQYF. DNA of the CDR3: TGCGCCAGCAGCCAAGACTCGATCTACGAGCAGTACTTC.

The rearrangement uses TRBV7-6 and TRBJ2-5; D is possibly TRBD1 or TRBD2 (5 bases each). Germline CDR1 and CDR2: SGHVS and FNYEAQ. The CDR3 has 15 residues. Trimming took 1 base from V and 1 from J, leaving 10 bases between them. The DNA of the CDR3 is TGTGCCAGCAGCTTAGGGGACGGGATCCAAGAGACCCAGTACTTC. Protein product: CASSLGDGIQETQYF.

The V gene is TRBV9, the J gene TRBJ2-3, with D perhaps matching TRBD2 (6 bases). Germline CDR1 SGDLS, CDR2 YYNGEE. The CDR3 length is 15 residues. V gave up 2 bases and J gave up 0 bases, with 10 bases separating them. The CDR3 sequence is CASSVRGRSTDTQYF. CDR3 coding DNA: TGTGCCAGCAGCGTTCGGGGGAGGAGCACAGATACGCAGTATTTT.